This is a list of T cell receptor beta chains from one sample in a study of blood T cell repertoires in COVID-19. Assay used: immunoSEQ multiplex PCR; TCRdb lists only in-frame clones, some missing. The sample holds fewer than 350,000 clones, around 86% seen once. Sequencing used peripheral blood. The receptors originated from a man aged 40-50 years with active or convalescent COVID-19. Each CDR3 is given with its conserved first and last residue. The order of the fields is clone size, D gene, J gene, V gene, CDR3 DNA, CDR3 protein. A D gene is named only where the DNA matches it firmly. Clone size is shown for a subset of rows, as once, few, many or a class of expanded clone.

once | - | TRBJ1-2 | TRBV30 | TGTGCCTTGTCAAGCGGGTCCCAACGCCTATATGGCTACACCTTC | CALSSGSQRLYGYTF
- | TRBD1 | TRBJ2-3 | TRBV5-1 | TGCGCCAGCAGCAAGGGACAGGGGACAGATACGCAGTATTTT | CASSKGQGTDTQYF
- | TRBD2 | TRBJ2-2 | TRBV5-1 | TGCGCCAGCAGCTTCCAGGGAGGGACCACCGGGGAGCTGTTTTTT | CASSFQGGTTGELFF
once | TRBD1 | TRBJ2-7 | TRBV5-4 | TGTGCCAGCAGCAGCGCAGACAGGGCACTTTCCGAGCAGTACTTC | CASSSADRALSEQYF
- | TRBD2 | TRBJ2-7 | TRBV30 | TGTGCCTGGAGGGGGGGGACCTACGAGCAGTACTTC | CAWRGGTYEQYF
- | TRBD2 | TRBJ2-3 | TRBV27 | TGTGCCAGCAGTTTAGCAGTCGGGGTACTAGCGGGAGGCCCTAGCACAGATACGCAGTATTTT | CASSLAVGVLAGGPSTDTQYF
- | - | TRBJ1-5 | TRBV6-6 | TGTGCCAGCAGCCAGGAGGGCAATCAGCCCCAGCATTTT | CASSQEGNQPQHF
few | - | TRBJ2-3 | TRBV9 | TGTGCCAGCAGCGCGTTTACAGGAGAAGATACGCAGTATTTT | CASSAFTGEDTQYF
- | - | TRBJ1-1 | TRBV10-3 | TGTGCCATCCAACAGGGGAACACTGAAGCTTTCTTT | CAIQQGNTEAFF
- | TRBD1 | TRBJ2-7 | TRBV5-6 | TGTGCCAGCACCCTGGGACAGAGAACCTACGAGCAGTACTTC | CASTLGQRTYEQYF
- | - | TRBJ1-1 | TRBV7-9 | TGTGCCAGCAGCTTCGACAGATATTCCACTGAAGCTTTCTTT | CASSFDRYSTEAFF
- | TRBD2 | TRBJ2-3 | TRBV9 | TGTGCCAGCAGCGTAGAAAAGCGGGGGGACACAGATACGCAGTATTTT | CASSVEKRGDTDTQYF
- | - | TRBJ1-5 | TRBV20-1 | TGCAGTGCTAGTAAACAGAATAGCAATCAGCCCCAGCATTTT | CSASKQNSNQPQHF
- | - | TRBJ1-5 | TRBV2 | TGTGCCAGCAGTGAAGTACGGGACACCGAGAGGCATTTT | CASSEVRDTERHF
- | TRBD2 | TRBJ2-7 | TRBV19 | TGTGCCAGCCAAGCGGGGGGCGAGCAGTACTTC | CASQAGGEQYF
- | TRBD1 | TRBJ1-5 | TRBV2 | TGTGCCAGCAGACGGACAGGGGTAAATCAGCCCCAGCATTTT | CASRRTGVNQPQHF
- | - | TRBJ1-4 | TRBV6-8 | TGTGCCAGCAGTTACCCCACTCTACAGAATGAAAAACTGTTTTTT | CASSYPTLQNEKLFF
once | TRBD1 | TRBJ1-3 | TRBV4-1 | TGCGCCAGCAGCCACCTACCGGGACAGGGGCAAAAAAATGGAAACACCATATATTTT | CASSHLPGQGQKNGNTIYF
- | - | TRBJ2-1 | TRBV18 | TGTGCCAGCTCACCACCTGGGCCCTACAATGAGCAGTTCTTC | CASSPPGPYNEQFF
few | - | TRBJ2-1 | TRBV29-1 | TGCAGCGTTTTAGGGGGGGATTATCACAGTGAGCAGTTCTTC | CSVLGGDYHSEQFF
- | - | TRBJ1-5 | TRBV6-6 | TGTGCCAGCACTCGAACGATCCAGGGCAATCAGCCCCAGCATTTT | CASTRTIQGNQPQHF
- | TRBD1 | TRBJ2-2 | TRBV6-5 | TGTGCCAGCAGTTACTCTGACAGGGGGCGTACCGGGGAGCTGTTTTTT | CASSYSDRGRTGELFF
- | - | TRBJ1-3 | TRBV6-1 | TGTGCCAGCAGTGAAGCTAGCACCATATATTTT | CASSEASTIYF
- | TRBD1 | TRBJ1-6 | TRBV5-1 | TGCGCCAGCAGGCAAGACAGGGGGCCTTCACCCCTCCACTTT | CASRQDRGPSPLHF
- | TRBD1 | TRBJ1-4 | TRBV24-1 | TGTGCCACCAGTGATCCCCGGACAGGTGGGGAAAAACTGTTTTTT | CATSDPRTGGEKLFF
- | - | TRBJ1-6 | TRBV28 | TGTGCCAGCAGTCTAACCCACGGGGGGCGGAATTCACCCCTCCACTTT | CASSLTHGGRNSPLHF
- | - | TRBJ2-3 | TRBV19 | TGTGCCAGCGCTAGGAGGGCCCTCACAGATACGCAGTATTTT | CASARRALTDTQYF